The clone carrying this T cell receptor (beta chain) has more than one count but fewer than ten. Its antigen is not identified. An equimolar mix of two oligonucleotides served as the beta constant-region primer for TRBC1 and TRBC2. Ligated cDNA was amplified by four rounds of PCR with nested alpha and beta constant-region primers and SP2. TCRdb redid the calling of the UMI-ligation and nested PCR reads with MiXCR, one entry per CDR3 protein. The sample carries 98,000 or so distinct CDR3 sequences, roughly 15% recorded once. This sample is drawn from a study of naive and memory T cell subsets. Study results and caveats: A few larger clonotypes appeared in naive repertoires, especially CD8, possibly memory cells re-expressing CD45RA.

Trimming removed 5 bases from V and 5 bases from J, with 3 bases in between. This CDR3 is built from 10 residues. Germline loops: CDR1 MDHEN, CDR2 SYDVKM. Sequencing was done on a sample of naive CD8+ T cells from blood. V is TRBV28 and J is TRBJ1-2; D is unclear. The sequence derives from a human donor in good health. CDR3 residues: CASSGYGYTF. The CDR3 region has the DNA TGTGCCAGCAGTGGATATGGCTACACCTTC.